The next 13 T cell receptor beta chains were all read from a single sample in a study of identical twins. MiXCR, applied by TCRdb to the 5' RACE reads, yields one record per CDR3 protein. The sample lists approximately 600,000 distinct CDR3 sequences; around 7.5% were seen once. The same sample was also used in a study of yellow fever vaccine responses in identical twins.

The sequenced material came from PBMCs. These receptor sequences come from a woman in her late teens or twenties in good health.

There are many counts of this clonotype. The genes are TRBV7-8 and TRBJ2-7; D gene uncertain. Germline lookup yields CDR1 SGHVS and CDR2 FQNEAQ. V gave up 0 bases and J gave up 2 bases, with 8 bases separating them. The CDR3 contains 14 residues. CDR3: CASSLAMGTYEQYV. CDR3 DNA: TGTGCCAGCAGCTTAGCAATGGGGACCTACGAGCAGTACGTC.

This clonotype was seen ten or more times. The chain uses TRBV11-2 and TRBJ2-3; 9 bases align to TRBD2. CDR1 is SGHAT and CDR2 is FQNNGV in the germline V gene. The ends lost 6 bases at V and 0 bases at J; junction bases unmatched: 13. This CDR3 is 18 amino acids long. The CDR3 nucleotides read TGTGCCAGCAGTCGAAAGCGGGGGGCCCCTACTAGCACAGATACGCAGTATTTT. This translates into CASSRKRGAPTSTDTQYF.

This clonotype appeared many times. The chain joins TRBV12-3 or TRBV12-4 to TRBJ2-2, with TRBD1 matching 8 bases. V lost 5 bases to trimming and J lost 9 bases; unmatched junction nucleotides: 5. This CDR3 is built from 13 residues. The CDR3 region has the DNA TGTGCCAGCAGTCGGCAGGGGGCCTGGGAGCTGTTTTTT. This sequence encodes CASSRQGAWELFF.

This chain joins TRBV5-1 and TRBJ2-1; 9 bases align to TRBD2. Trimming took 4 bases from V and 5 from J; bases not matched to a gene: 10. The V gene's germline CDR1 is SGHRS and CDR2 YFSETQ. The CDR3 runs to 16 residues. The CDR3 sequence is CASSETSGLLDNEQFF. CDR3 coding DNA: TGCGCCAGCAGCGAGACTAGCGGCCTGTTGGACAATGAGCAGTTCTTC.

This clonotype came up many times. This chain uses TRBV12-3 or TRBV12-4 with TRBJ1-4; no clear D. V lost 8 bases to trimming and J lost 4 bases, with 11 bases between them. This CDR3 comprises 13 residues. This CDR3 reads CASGRDDNEKLFF. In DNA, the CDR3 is TGTGCCAGCGGTCGAGATGATAATGAAAAACTGTTTTTT.

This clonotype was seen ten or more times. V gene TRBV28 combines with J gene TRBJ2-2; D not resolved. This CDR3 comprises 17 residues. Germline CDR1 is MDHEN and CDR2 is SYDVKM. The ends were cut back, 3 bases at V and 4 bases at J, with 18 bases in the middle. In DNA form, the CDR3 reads TGTGCCAGCAGTTTTGATCCATCCAGATTCCGCACCGGGGAGCTGTTTTTT. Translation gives CASSFDPSRFRTGELFF.

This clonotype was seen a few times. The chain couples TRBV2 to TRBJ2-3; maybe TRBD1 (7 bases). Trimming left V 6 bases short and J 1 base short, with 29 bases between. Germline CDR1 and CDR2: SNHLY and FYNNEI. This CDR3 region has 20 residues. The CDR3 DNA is TGTGCCAGCAGGGGACTCAGACAGGACAGGTCCCTCCCTGGCACAGATACGCAGTATTTT. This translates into CASRGLRQDRSLPGTDTQYF.

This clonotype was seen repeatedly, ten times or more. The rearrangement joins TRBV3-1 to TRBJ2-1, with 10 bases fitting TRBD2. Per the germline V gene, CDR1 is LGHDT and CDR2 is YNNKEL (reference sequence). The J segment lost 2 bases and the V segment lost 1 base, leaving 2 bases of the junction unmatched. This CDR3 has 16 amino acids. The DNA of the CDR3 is TGTGCCAGCAGCCAAGGAAGCGGGGGGGCCTACAATGAGCAGTTCTTC. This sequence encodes CASSQGSGGAYNEQFF.

CDR3 residues: CSARPRGSINQPQHF. In DNA form, the CDR3 reads TGCAGTGCTAGACCCAGGGGGAGTATCAATCAGCCCCAGCATTTT. V and J are TRBV20-1 and TRBJ1-5, with 7 bases identical to TRBD1. The CDR3 sequence is 15 residues long. V gave up 2 bases and J gave up 3 bases; unmatched junction bases: 7. Germline loops: CDR1 DFQATT, CDR2 SNEGSKA (reference sequence).

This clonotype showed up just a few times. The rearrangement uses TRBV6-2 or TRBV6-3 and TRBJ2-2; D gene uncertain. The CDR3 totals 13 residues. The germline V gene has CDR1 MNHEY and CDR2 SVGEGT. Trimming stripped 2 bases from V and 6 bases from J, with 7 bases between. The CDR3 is CASSYDFSGELFF. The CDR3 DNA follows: TGTGCCAGCAGTTACGACTTCTCCGGGGAGCTGTTTTTT.

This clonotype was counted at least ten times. The CDR3 protein is CSARNRGHTSTDTQYF. CDR3 nucleotides: TGCAGTGCTAGAAACAGGGGGCACACTAGCACAGATACGCAGTATTTT. The gene calls are TRBV20-1 and TRBJ2-3; 9 bases are a match to TRBD1. CDR1 DFQATT and CDR2 SNEGSKA come from the germline V gene (reference sequence). The CDR3 totals 16 residues. J gave up 0 bases and V 2 bases, and 6 bases lay outside the gene matches.

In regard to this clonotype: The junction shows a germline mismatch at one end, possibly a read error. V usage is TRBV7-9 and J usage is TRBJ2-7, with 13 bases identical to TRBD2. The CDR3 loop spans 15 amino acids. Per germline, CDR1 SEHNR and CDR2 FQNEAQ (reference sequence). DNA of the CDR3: TGTGCCAGCAGCTTGTCGACTAGCGGGAGGAACTCTTTGAGCTTC. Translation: CASSLSTSGRNSLSF.

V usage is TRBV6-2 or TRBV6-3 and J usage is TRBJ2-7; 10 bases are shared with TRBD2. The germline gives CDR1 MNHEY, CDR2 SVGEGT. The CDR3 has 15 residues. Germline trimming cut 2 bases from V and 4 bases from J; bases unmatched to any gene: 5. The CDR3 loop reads CASSYPASGGYEQYF. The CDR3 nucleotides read TGTGCCAGCAGTTACCCGGCTAGCGGGGGTTACGAGCAGTACTTC.